This T cell receptor (beta chain) was sequenced in a study of blood T cell repertoires in COVID-19. Study-wide background: The United States, Italy and Spain provided the acute and convalescent COVID-19 samples. T cells, B-cell-depleted T cells, or PBMCs provided the cDNA or gDNA that served as material.

This table comes from immunoSEQ multiplex PCR, and its TCRdb copy is limited to in-frame clones, with some not included. The top ten hold around 1.6% of the sample, which has about 200,000 clones, more than 70% seen once. The germline CDR1 and CDR2 sequences are SGHTA and FQGNSA. The J segment lost 5 bases and the V segment lost 4 bases, leaving 9 bases of the junction unmatched. CDR3 length equals 15 residues. The material sequenced was peripheral blood. The rearrangement uses TRBV7-2 and TRBJ1-1; 8 bases map to TRBD1. This TCR was recovered from a man younger than 30 with active or convalescent COVID-19. The DNA for the CDR3 is TGTGCCAGCAGCTCAGTCCCGGGACAGGAGACTGAAGCTTTCTTT. Protein product: CASSSVPGQETEAFF.